These T cell receptor beta chains were read from a single sample in a study of regulatory T cells in long-lasting Graves disease. TCRdb processed the multiplex PCR reads anew with MiXCR; each CDR3 protein has one entry. The repertoire includes 500,000 or so distinct CDR3 sequences, roughly 15% of them detected once, and more than 20% sits in the top ten. This same sample was also taken into another study, of T cells in Graves' hyperthyroidism and ophthalmopathy.

This specimen consisted of peripheral blood mononuclear cells (PBMCs), obtained at new diagnosis, from a patient treated with antithyroid drugs. These receptors were taken from a woman aged 35-60 years with Graves disease. CDR3s include the opening cysteine and the closing phenylalanine or tryptophan. The D gene is left open where the match is weak. Part of the rows lack a size; the others show once, few, many or a class for expanded clones.

J gene	D gene	V gene	clone size	CDR3 protein	CDR3 DNA
TRBJ1-2	TRBD1	TRBV6-1	many	CASIDWTGGNYGYTF	TGTGCCAGCATCGACTGGACAGGGGGCAACTATGGCTACACCTTC
TRBJ1-5	.	TRBV5-1	many	CASSLKQNNQPQHF	TGCGCCAGCAGCTTGAAACAGAACAATCAGCCCCAGCATTTT
TRBJ2-5	.	TRBV11-2	many	CASSPVGRRQETQYF	TGTGCCAGCAGCCCCGTCGGGAGAAGACAAGAGACCCAGTACTTC
TRBJ2-1	.	TRBV18	few	CASSPPKDDYNEQFF	TGTGCCAGCTCACCACCGAAGGACGACTACAATGAGCAGTTCTTC
TRBJ1-2	.	TRBV3-1	few	CASSRVLGGGYGYTF	TGTGCCAGCAGCCGAGTACTTGGGGGGGGCTATGGCTACACCTTC
TRBJ1-3	.	TRBV9	few	CASSVDQGSGNTIYF	TGTGCCAGCAGCGTAGATCAAGGCTCTGGAAACACCATATATTTT
TRBJ2-1	TRBD2	TRBV20-1	many	CSARGGAGDFFGEQFF	TGCAGTGCTAGAGGAGGAGCGGGGGACTTTTTTGGTGAGCAGTTCTTC
TRBJ2-1	.	TRBV6-5	few	CASSFGLLGNEQFF	TGTGCCAGCAGTTTTGGACTTCTCGGCAATGAGCAGTTCTTC
TRBJ2-5	.	TRBV12-5	.	CASGLVSSGETQYF	TGTGCTAGTGGTTTGGTAAGCAGCGGGGAGACCCAGTACTTC
TRBJ2-1	TRBD2	TRBV4-1	few	CASSQLAGDYNEQFF	TGCGCCAGCAGCCAGCTAGCGGGGGACTACAATGAGCAGTTCTTC
TRBJ2-3	TRBD2	TRBV27	many	CASSFAGGGTDTQYF	TGTGCCAGCAGTTTCGCGGGGGGGGGGACAGATACGCAGTATTTT
TRBJ2-5	.	TRBV2	many	CASRSAAGVETQYF	TGTGCCAGCAGATCGGCCGCAGGTGTGGAGACCCAGTACTTC
TRBJ2-1	.	TRBV14	.	CASSQVFGIEQFF	TGTGCCAGCAGCCAAGTGTTTGGCATTGAGCAGTTCTTC
TRBJ2-3	TRBD2	TRBV7-6	.	CASSPGTSGGRVDTQYF	TGTGCCAGCAGCCCGGGGACTAGCGGGGGTCGAGTTGATACGCAGTATTTT
TRBJ2-5	.	TRBV20-1	many	CSARRQEWETQYF	TGCAGTGCTAGAAGGCAGGAGTGGGAGACCCAGTACTTC
TRBJ2-1	TRBD2	TRBV19	many	CASSVSSGEYNEQFF	TGTGCCAGTAGTGTGTCTAGCGGGGAGTACAATGAGCAGTTCTTC
TRBJ1-4	.	TRBV28	many	CASSLSQQNEKLFF	TGTGCCAGCAGTTTATCACAGCAAAATGAAAAACTGTTTTTT
TRBJ1-2	.	TRBV5-1	.	CASSLVSGQLNYGYTF	TGCGCCAGCAGCTTGGTCTCGGGACAACTTAACTATGGCTACACCTTC
TRBJ2-2	.	TRBV5-4	.	CASSVVGDTKTGELFF	TGTGCCAGCAGCGTGGTTGGAGACACAAAAACCGGGGAGCTGTTTTTT
TRBJ2-3	TRBD2	TRBV3-1	few	CASSRTSGASTDTQYF	TGTGCCAGCAGTCGGACTAGCGGGGCTAGCACAGATACGCAGTATTTT
TRBJ2-5	.	TRBV11-2	many	CASSLWVEETQYF	TGTGCCAGCAGCTTATGGGTCGAAGAGACCCAGTACTTC
TRBJ1-4	.	TRBV5-1	many	CASSLGESTNEKLFF	TGCGCCAGCAGCTTGGGAGAGTCAACTAATGAAAAACTGTTTTTT
TRBJ1-1	TRBD1	TRBV19	.	CASSLWTGNTEAFF	TGTGCCAGTAGTCTTTGGACAGGAAACACTGAAGCTTTCTTT
TRBJ2-5	.	TRBV10-3	few	CAIGDRADETQYF	TGTGCCATCGGTGATCGGGCCGATGAGACCCAGTACTTC
TRBJ2-7	.	TRBV28	.	CASSSLGGPVPYEQYF	TGTGCCAGCAGCTCCCTGGGGGGCCCGGTCCCCTACGAGCAGTACTTC
TRBJ2-1	TRBD2	TRBV11-1	many	CASSLTSGGAWYNEQFF	TGTGCCAGCAGCTTGACTAGCGGGGGGGCCTGGTACAATGAGCAGTTCTTC
TRBJ2-3	TRBD1	TRBV7-9	many	CASSAAGQGATDTQYF	TGTGCCAGCAGCGCCGCGGGACAGGGGGCAACAGATACGCAGTATTTT
TRBJ2-7	.	TRBV5-1	few	CASSLMTGTTGEQYF	TGCGCCAGCAGCTTAATGACAGGCACGACGGGGGAGCAGTACTTC
TRBJ1-2	.	TRBV4-1	.	CASSQAHPGQVYGYTF	TGCGCCAGCAGCCAAGCCCACCCGGGACAAGTCTATGGCTACACCTTC
TRBJ1-2	.	TRBV11-2	many	CASSLDGTGRNYGYTF	TGTGCCAGCAGCTTAGATGGTACAGGTCGGAACTATGGCTACACCTTC
TRBJ2-1	.	TRBV10-3	.	CAISESRGSYNEQFF	TGTGCCATCAGTGAGTCACGGGGCTCCTACAATGAGCAGTTCTTC